Sequencing of this TCR beta chain was carried out in a study of T cells expressing NK-cell markers. Turning to this clonotype: What it binds is unknown.

TCRdb re-called the 5' RACE reads and catalogs CDR3 proteins one per entry, DNA excluded. In total, the table holds 440,000 or so distinct CDR3 sequences. Broader study findings: Each of over 5 donors carried dominant NKG2C+ clonotypes accounting for about 1.0-7.0% of CD8+ T cells.

Germline CDR1 DFQATT, CDR2 SNEGSKA (reference sequence). The CDR3 runs 15 residues. This clonotype was obtained from a woman between 18 and 70 years old in good health. V usage is TRBV20-1 and J usage is TRBJ2-5. The material sequenced was blood T cells: a sorted CD56 or NKG2C T cell subset, CD4+ or CD8+ T cells, or bulk PBMC T cells (not recorded which). The CDR3: CSARDAAVPQETQYF.